The 28 T cell receptor beta chains below were found in one sample sequenced in a study of CD8 T cells in Susac syndrome. RNA was extracted with the RNeasy kit, and a quantity of roughly 0.5 to 1 ug was reverse transcribed using random hexamers. MiXCR, run by TCRdb on the immunoSEQ multiplex PCR reads, gives a single entry per CDR3 protein. The sample holds some 200,000 distinct CDR3 sequences; approximately 95% are singletons and the top ten take roughly 0.098%. The material sequenced was CD4+ T cells from PBMCs. Receptor source: a human donor with Susac syndrome.

V usage is TRBV7-2 and J usage is TRBJ1-5, with TRBD1 as a possible D gene (6 bases). Per the germline V gene, CDR1 is SGHTA and CDR2 is FQGNSA. The CDR3 length is 17 residues. V was shortened by 5 bases and J by 0 bases, with 17 bases between the two germline ends. CDR3 sequence: CASSAHTTGNSNQPQHF. The CDR3 DNA reads TGTGCCAGCAGCGCGCATACCACAGGGAATAGCAATCAGCCCCAGCATTTT.

This chain connects TRBV14 to TRBJ1-2; D is undetermined. The CDR3 runs to 15 residues. Germline CDR1 SGHDN, CDR2 FVKESK. Trimming removed 2 bases from V and 7 bases from J, with 17 bases in between. The CDR3 DNA reads TGTGCCAGCAGCCAATTCACAGAGACGTGGTCTGGCTACACCTTC. Translated: CASSQFTETWSGYTF.

V is TRBV3-1 and J is TRBJ2-2; perhaps D is TRBD1 or TRBD2 (6 bases each). Germline CDR1 and CDR2: LGHDT and YNNKEL (reference sequence). V was pared by 5 bases and J by 4 bases, with 14 bases between. The length of the CDR3 is 15 residues. In DNA form, the CDR3 reads TGTGCCAGCAGCGGGGGGCGCGTGGCCACCGGGGAGCTGTTTTTT. This translates into CASSGGRVATGELFF.

Of note for this clonotype: The germline gene is not matched at one end of the junction; a read error may be the cause. The rearrangement links TRBV30 to TRBJ2-1; TRBD1 is a possible D gene (5 bases). CDR1 is GTSNPN, CDR2 SVGIG, per germline (reference sequence). The CDR3 spans 12 residues. The CDR3 sequence: CAWSAEARGGGF. In DNA, the CDR3 is TGTGCCTGGAGTGCCGAGGCTAGGGGTGGCGGCTTC.

V gene TRBV5-6 combines with J gene TRBJ2-7; 9 nucleotides match TRBD2. From germline, CDR1 is SGHDT and CDR2 YYEEEE. V was clipped by 4 bases and J by 4 bases; unmatched bases: 6. The CDR3 has 14 amino acids. This CDR3 is CASSPGTSWYEQYF. DNA of the CDR3: TGTGCCAGCAGCCCCGGGACTAGCTGGTACGAGCAGTACTTC.

The gene calls are TRBV4-2 and TRBJ1-5, with 7 bases identical to TRBD1. V dropped 1 base and J dropped 1; count of bases not matched to a gene: 7. The germline V gene has CDR1 LGHNA and CDR2 YNFKEQ. This CDR3 region has 17 residues. CDR3 amino acids: CASSQVSETGSNQPQHF. The CDR3 DNA is TGTGCCAGCAGCCAAGTCTCGGAGACAGGGAGCAATCAGCCCCAGCATTTT.

CDR3 DNA: TGTGCCTGGAGTCCGCGCCAGGGTGAAGCTTTCTTT. Its protein is CAWSPRQGEAFF. The gene calls are TRBV30 and TRBJ1-1, with D possibly TRBD1 on 5 matching bases. There are 12 residues in the CDR3. Per germline, CDR1 GTSNPN and CDR2 SVGIG (reference sequence). V gave up 2 bases and J gave up 7 bases, with 11 bases separating them.

The gene calls are TRBV3-1 and TRBJ2-7; D is ambiguous. The CDR3 is 13 residues long. The germline V gene encodes CDR1 LGHDT and CDR2 YNNKEL (reference sequence). V was trimmed by 1 base and J by 3 bases, leaving 7 bases between them. In DNA form, the CDR3 reads TGTGCCAGCAGCCAAGTGACCAACTACGAGCAGTACTTC. Amino acids: CASSQVTNYEQYF.

The rearrangement links TRBV15 to TRBJ1-4; 7 bases match TRBD1. Looked up from germline, CDR1 is LNHNV and CDR2 is YYDKDF (reference sequence). This CDR3 is 16 amino acids long. V trimming: 5 bases; J trimming: 7 bases; junction bases outside the gene matches: 13. The CDR3 spells CATSFRQGPTGEKLFF. In DNA form, the CDR3 reads TGTGCCACCAGCTTCCGACAGGGCCCAACGGGTGAAAAACTGTTTTTT.

The rearrangement uses TRBV6-5 and TRBJ1-1; D may be TRBD1 (6 bases). Deletions cut 3 bases from V and 7 bases from J, with 9 bases between. Germline V gene data show CDR1 as MNHEY and CDR2 as SVGAGI. CDR3 length: 12 amino acids. The CDR3 sequence is CASSYSRGEAFF. In DNA form, the CDR3 reads TGTGCCAGCAGTTATAGCAGGGGTGAAGCTTTCTTT.

CDR3 sequence reads: CASSYSGLAGATDTQYF. As DNA, the CDR3 is TGTGCCAGCAGTTACTCGGGACTAGCGGGGGCCACAGATACGCAGTATTTT. This chain connects TRBV6-2 or TRBV6-3 to TRBJ2-3; 14 bases are shared with TRBD2. Germline CDR1 is MNHEY and CDR2 is SVGEGT. This CDR3 contains 17 residues. V gave up 0 bases and J gave up 2 bases; unmatched junction bases: 1.

The chain recombines TRBV6-1 with TRBJ2-4, with D perhaps TRBD1 (6 bases). V lost 4 bases and J lost 13, with 17 bases in between. Germline-derived CDR1 and CDR2 are MNHNS and SASEGT. This CDR3 is built from 13 residues. The chain's CDR3 is CASSASLKGHQYF. The CDR3 DNA follows: TGTGCCAGCAGTGCCTCCCTCAAGGGACACCAGTACTTC.

This chain uses TRBV4-2 with TRBJ2-5, with a possible D match to TRBD2 (5 bases). The CDR3 spans 18 residues. Trimming shortened V by 0 bases and J by 1 base, and 18 bases separated the two germline ends. The germline V gene encodes CDR1 LGHNA and CDR2 YNFKEQ. The CDR3 loop reads CASSQDRGSYTTQETQYF. DNA of the CDR3: TGTGCCAGCAGCCAAGATCGGGGTAGCTACACCACCCAAGAGACCCAGTACTTC.

The genes are TRBV4-2 and TRBJ1-2; the D gene is possibly TRBD1 (6 bases). The CDR3 sequence is 16 residues long. Germline CDR1 LGHNA, CDR2 YNFKEQ. V dropped 4 bases and J dropped 3 bases, with 18 bases sitting between them. The CDR3 DNA is TGTGCCAGCAGCCCACGGTTCCGGGGGCAAGACTATGGCTACACCTTC. This translates into CASSPRFRGQDYGYTF.

The rearrangement links TRBV12-3 or TRBV12-4 to TRBJ1-6; no clear D. The CDR3 loop spans 15 amino acids. V lost 2 bases and J 0 bases, leaving 5 bases between the germline ends. The CDR3 DNA reads TGTGCCAGCAGTTTAACGTCCTCCTATAATTCACCCCTCCACTTT. Its translation: CASSLTSSYNSPLHF.

V is TRBV29-1 and J is TRBJ1-1; D is perhaps TRBD1 (6 bases). Germline loops: CDR1 SQVTM, CDR2 ANQGSEA. This CDR3 contains 14 residues. V lost 6 bases, J lost 4 bases, and 18 bases lay in between. As DNA, the CDR3 is TGCAGCGTGGTACAGGGCGTGCGACCCACTGAAGCTTTCTTT. It is translated as CSVVQGVRPTEAFF.

This rearrangement joins TRBV23-1 to TRBJ2-7; weak D call: TRBD1 (6 bases). TRBV23-1 is marked as an open reading frame, function uncertain. This CDR3 has 17 residues. Trimming left V 4 bases short and J 1 base short, with 20 bases between. CDR3 residues: CASSRVPWDTQSYEQYF. CDR3 DNA: TGCGCCAGCAGTCGGGTCCCCTGGGACACACAATCCTACGAGCAGTACTTC.

The J gene is TRBJ2-1, the V gene TRBV30; D unresolved. Germline CDR1 GTSNPN, CDR2 SVGIG (reference sequence). The V gene lost 0 bases and the J gene lost 12 bases, with 15 bases spanning the gap. CDR3 length: 13 residues. Written as DNA, the CDR3 is TGTGCCTGGAGTGTACGACCATCTTCAGCGCAGTTCTTC. It translates to CAWSVRPSSAQFF.

The chain has TRBV20-1 and TRBJ2-1, with TRBD2 as a possible D gene (6 bases). This CDR3 has 13 amino acids. Germline loops: CDR1 DFQATT, CDR2 SNEGSKA (reference sequence). The CDR3 protein is CSPWSDRGDEQFF. The CDR3 DNA is TGCAGCCCATGGTCCGACCGCGGGGATGAGCAGTTCTTC.

The chain recombines TRBV20-1 with TRBJ1-3; D unresolved. Germline values: CDR1 DFQATT, CDR2 SNEGSKA (reference sequence). Trimming removed 0 bases at V and 7 bases at J, with 7 bases between. This CDR3 is built from 12 residues. Here the CDR3 DNA reads TGCAGTGCTAGAGATCCTCCCAACACCATATATTTT. It codes for CSARDPPNTIYF.

This rearrangement joins TRBV4-1 to TRBJ1-5; tentative D call: TRBD1 (6 bases). V was clipped by 0 bases and J by 4 bases, with 13 bases between them. The CDR3 loop spans 16 amino acids. Germline V CDR1 and CDR2: MGHRA, YSYEKL. DNA for the CDR3: TGCGCCAGCAGCCAAGACCCCGGGACACCAAATCAGCCCCAGCATTTT. This encodes CASSQDPGTPNQPQHF.

V and J are TRBV24-1 and TRBJ2-2; no clear D gene. V lost 4 bases and J 10 bases, leaving 12 bases between the germline ends. The CDR3 runs to 13 residues. The germline gives CDR1 KGHDR, CDR2 SFDVKD. In nucleotides, the CDR3 is TGTGCCACCAGTGAAAACACGGGCGTGGAGCTGTTTTTT. Encoded protein: CATSENTGVELFF.

The chain employs TRBV12-3 or TRBV12-4 and TRBJ1-2; D unclear. Trimming pared 6 bases from V and 2 bases from J, leaving 16 bases between. CDR3 length: 15 amino acids. The CDR3 loop reads CASSPNPDPNYGYTF. For the CDR3, the DNA is TGTGCCAGCAGCCCCAACCCAGATCCGAACTATGGCTACACCTTC.

The J gene is TRBJ2-1, the V gene TRBV7-2; D ambiguous. Germline lookup yields CDR1 SGHTA and CDR2 FQGNSA. Trimming cost V 5 bases and J 0 bases, with 8 bases left between them. This CDR3 contains 14 residues. The CDR3 DNA follows: TGTGCCAGCAGCGAAAACCCCTCCTACAATGAGCAGTTCTTC. Translating gives CASSENPSYNEQFF.

The rearrangement joins TRBV7-8 to TRBJ1-4; D possibly corresponds to TRBD1 (5 bases). CDR1 is SGHVS and CDR2 is FQNEAQ in the germline V gene. V gave up 3 bases and J gave up 7 bases, with 18 bases separating them. The CDR3 loop spans 16 amino acids. The CDR3 is CASSFASPEGSEKLFF. CDR3 coding DNA: TGTGCCAGCAGCTTTGCATCCCCCGAGGGGAGTGAAAAACTGTTTTTT. Filled out from reference TRBV7-8 and TRBJ1-4, the complete variable domain reads GAGVSQSPRYKVAKRGQDVALRCDPISGHVSLFWYQQALGQGPEFLTYFQNEAQLDKSGLPSDRFFAERPEGSVSTLKIQRTQQEDSAVYLCASSFASPEGSEKLFFGSGTQLSVL.

The table lists this clonotype with a count of one. The rearrangement uses TRBV12-3 or TRBV12-4 and TRBJ2-7; TRBD1 is a possible D gene (6 bases). CDR3 length: 15 amino acids. V lost 5 bases, J lost 5 bases, and 19 bases lay in between. CDR3 coding DNA: TGTGCCAGCAGTACTCGGCTGGGTGGGGGCGACGAGCAGTACTTC. It specifies CASSTRLGGGDEQYF.

V gene TRBV3-1 combines with J gene TRBJ2-3, with 15 bases that match TRBD2. Per the germline V gene, CDR1 is LGHDT and CDR2 is YNNKEL (reference sequence). The CDR3 sequence is 18 residues long. Trimming took 0 bases from V and 7 from J; bases not matched to a gene: 8. This CDR3 is CASSQDLWGTSGGNTQYF. The CDR3 DNA sequence: TGTGCCAGCAGCCAAGATCTTTGGGGGACTAGCGGGGGGAATACGCAGTATTTT.

This rearrangement joins TRBV2 to TRBJ2-5; D possibly corresponds to TRBD1 (6 bases). The germline V gene has CDR1 SNHLY and CDR2 FYNNEI. Trimming left V 4 bases short and J 5 bases short, with 14 bases between. The CDR3 covers 14 residues. CDR3 residues: CASSARTGLETQYF. The CDR3 region has the DNA TGTGCCAGCAGTGCACGTACAGGGCTTGAGACCCAGTACTTC.